Reported below is one T cell receptor beta chain. Its target antigen remains unknown. The input lacks base qualities; no much larger clone sits a single base away. There are 17 amino acids in the CDR3, from cysteine to phenylalanine inclusive. Only the CDR3 portion is preserved as DNA: 51 bases, with reading frame beginning at the first base. CDR1 and CDR2, per the germline V gene, are SGHVS and FQNEAQ. Germline trimming amounts to 5 bases on V and 2 bases on J, with 11 as the count of junction bases outside the gene matches. Whole blood was collected in K2EDTA tubes by collaborating institutions according to the institutions' own protocols. Collaborator samples were shipped for TCRbeta analysis as frozen whole blood, isolated PBMCs, or DNA extracted from either sample type. This sample was included in a study of blood T cell repertoires in COVID-19 (TCRdb year 2020). With regard to the full study: Samples from collaborators originated in the United States, Italy and Spain and spanned both the acute and convalescent phases of COVID-19. The samples were drawn from two sources: the first 160 participants of the ongoing ImmuneRACE study, and over 950 subjects contributed by 6 global collaborators. The repertoires were made available in a free public database intended to serve as a resource for research on the immune response to SARS-CoV-2. Deeply sampled blood TCRbeta repertoires from subjects exposed to, actively infected with, or recovered from COVID-19 were included in the dataset. Sample metadata almost always included a de-identified subject ID, COVID-19 status, age in years and sex. The prospective study material was composed of cDNA or gDNA derived from T cells, B-cell-depleted T cells, or PBMCs. Where available, HLA class I and class II types were obtained from metadata supplied by the sample provider rather than from assay-based typing. The paper's findings and limits, for the study overall: Clinical and demographic metadata were provided uncurated, with the amount varying by source and participant.

The immunoSEQ Assay, a bias-controlled multiplex PCR, was used to amplify TCRbeta CDR3 regions from genomic DNA. The original pipeline was this. Within the assay, amplification of reference gene primers was used to estimate how many nucleated cells each sample contained. To quantify the absolute abundance of each unique TCRbeta CDR3 rearrangement, sequence reads were collapsed and filtered. For each sample, productive Simpson clonality was calculated as the square root of Simpson's diversity index across productive rearrangements. Imported from immuneACCESS, the table was reduced by TCRdb to in-frame sequences with V and J called. These copies leave out some clones; in studies compared against another copy, an unresolved V gene accounts for under half, and the cause of the remainder is not known. The D gene and trimming were derived from the DNA, and the V and J assignments and clone size from that table. The sample table contains around 20,000 clones; only one count was recorded for roughly 83% of them. In total, the top ten clones hold 3.2% of the sample.

Specimen: peripheral blood. The chain is encoded by TRBV7-8 joined to TRBJ2-3; TRBD1 fits 9 bases in the junction. This clonotype was sampled from a man aged 40-49 years with acute or convalescent COVID-19. In nucleotide form, the sequence is TGTGCCAGCAGCGGACTTTATCGGGACAGGGTCACAGATACGCAGTATTTT. This is translated as CASSGLYRDRVTDTQYF.